A single sample is the source of the 22 T cell receptor beta chains below, sequenced in a study of blood T cell repertoires in COVID-19. The method was immunoSEQ multiplex PCR; TCRdb's version includes in-frame clones alone and lacks a portion of them. This sample yields approximately 140,000 clones, of which 70% to 90% are seen a single time; about 8% belongs to the top ten. Sequenced: peripheral blood. The receptors shown here come from a woman aged 55-69 years with COVID-19, enrolled during active disease.

This chain connects TRBV10-1 to TRBJ2-7; a possible D gene is TRBD2 (5 bases). Trimming cost V 3 bases and J 5 bases, with 11 bases left between them. Germline V gives CDR1 WNHNN, CDR2 SYGVQD (reference sequence). This CDR3 is built from 13 residues. CDR3 sequence: CASSERAADEQYF. The CDR3 nucleotides are TGCGCCAGCAGTGAAAGGGCAGCGGACGAGCAGTACTTC.

The chain joins TRBV29-1 to TRBJ1-2; 8 nucleotides line up with TRBD1. This CDR3 has 13 amino acids. V lost 4 bases to trimming and J lost 4 bases; unmatched junction nucleotides: 5. CDR1 is SQVTM and CDR2 is ANQGSEA in the germline V gene. For the CDR3, the DNA is TGCAGCGTTGGGGACAGGATGAGCTATGGCTACACCTTC. Protein: CSVGDRMSYGYTF.

This chain joins TRBV19 and TRBJ1-4, with 12 bases fitting TRBD1. Trimming at V came to 4 bases and at J to 7 bases, leaving 4 bases not matched to a gene. CDR1 is LNHDA, CDR2 SQIVND, per germline (reference sequence). This CDR3 has 15 amino acids. The CDR3 loop is CASSTGDRGLEKLFF. The CDR3, as DNA: TGTGCCAGTAGTACTGGGGACAGGGGGCTTGAAAAACTGTTTTTT.

The chain carries TRBV5-1 and TRBJ2-7; 8 nucleotides align to TRBD1. Germline lookup yields CDR1 SGHRS and CDR2 YFSETQ. V lost 9 bases and J lost 0; bases outside the gene matches: 8. The CDR3 consists of 14 residues. This CDR3 is CATSDRASSYEQYF. As DNA, the CDR3 is TGCGCCACTTCGGACAGGGCCTCCTCCTACGAGCAGTACTTC.

This chain connects TRBV27 to TRBJ2-7, with 10 bases that match TRBD1. This CDR3 contains 15 residues. The germline V gene has CDR1 MNHEY and CDR2 SMNVEV (reference sequence). V gave up 8 bases and J gave up 6 bases; unmatched junction bases: 13. This CDR3 is CASPLSRQGAGEQYF. The DNA of the CDR3 is TGTGCCAGCCCCCTATCCCGACAGGGGGCGGGCGAGCAGTACTTC.

The chain links TRBV6-4 to TRBJ2-3; tentative D call: TRBD1 (5 bases). Germline CDR1 is MRHNA and CDR2 is SNTAGT. Trimming removed 3 bases from V and 5 bases from J, with 12 bases in between. This CDR3 spans 14 amino acids. The CDR3 spells CASSEAGQGDTQYF. The CDR3 DNA sequence: TGTGCCAGCAGTGAAGCAGGCCAGGGAGATACGCAGTATTTT.

In its sample, this clone was seen a few times. The rearrangement links TRBV7-9 to TRBJ1-3; D gene unclear. Germline CDR1 is SEHNR and CDR2 is FQNEAQ (reference sequence). Trimming stripped 6 bases from V and 2 bases from J, with 5 bases between. CDR3 size: 12 residues. The CDR3 loop is CASSEAGNTIYF. The CDR3 DNA follows: TGTGCCAGCAGTGAGGCTGGAAACACCATATATTTT.

V usage is TRBV27 and J usage is TRBJ1-1; perhaps TRBD1 as D (5 bases). This CDR3 comprises 13 residues. Germline CDR1 MNHEY, CDR2 SMNVEV (reference sequence). The ends were cut back, 6 bases at V and 11 bases at J, with 19 bases in the middle. CDR3 in DNA: TGTGCCAGCAGCCCCGACAGTACGACTCTGGCTTTCTTT. Its translation is CASSPDSTTLAFF.

The rearrangement links TRBV5-1 to TRBJ1-3; D gene ambiguous. CDR1 is SGHRS, CDR2 YFSETQ, per germline. The CDR3 extends over 15 amino acids. Trimming pared 0 bases from V and 4 bases from J, leaving 11 bases between. The CDR3 reads CASSLAEGSGNTIYF. The CDR3 DNA follows: TGCGCCAGCAGCTTGGCCGAGGGATCCGGAAACACCATATATTTT.

The rearrangement joins TRBV19 to TRBJ1-5; 7 positions agree with TRBD1. Germline V CDR1 and CDR2: LNHDA, SQIVND (reference sequence). V lost 5 bases and J lost 7; bases outside the gene matches: 5. The CDR3 totals 13 residues. CDR3 nucleotide sequence: TGTGCCAGTAGTCCAGGACAGGTCCAGCCCCAGCATTTT. Its protein product is CASSPGQVQPQHF.

The chain has TRBV7-9 and TRBJ1-5; D ambiguous. The length of the CDR3 is 13 residues. Trimming took 5 bases from V and 10 from J, leaving 15 bases between them. Germline V CDR1 and CDR2: SEHNR, FQNEAQ (reference sequence). CDR3 in amino acids: CASSAPGRAPQHF. The CDR3 coding sequence is TGTGCCAGCAGCGCCCCGGGGAGGGCTCCCCAGCATTTT. Using reference TRBV7-9 and TRBJ1-5 for the parts outside the CDR3, the full variable domain is DTGVSQNPRHKITKRGQNVTFRCDPISEHNRLYWYRQTLGQGPEFLTYFQNEAQLEKSRLLSDRFSAERPKGSFSTLEIQRTEQGDSAMYLCASSAPGRAPQHFGDGTRLSIL.

The chain uses TRBV4-3 and TRBJ1-2; possibly TRBD1 for D (6 bases). The length of the CDR3 is 17 residues. The V end was cut by 0 bases, the J end by 2 bases, with 16 bases between. CDR1 and CDR2 from the germline V gene are LGHNA and YSLEER. The CDR3, as DNA: TGCGCCAGCAGCCAAGATCGCCCTACAGGGATGAACTATGGCTACACCTTC. The encoded protein is CASSQDRPTGMNYGYTF.

The chain couples TRBV28 to TRBJ1-3; possible D gene TRBD1, 5 bases. The CDR3 is made up of 13 amino acids. V shed 3 bases and J shed 4 bases, with 7 bases lying between them. Germline CDR1 and CDR2: MDHEN and SYDVKM. In nucleotides, the CDR3 is TGTGCCAGCAGTTTTGGGGCCGGAAACACCATATATTTT. It encodes CASSFGAGNTIYF.

This clone came up once. CDR3 protein: CASSPDRLTAKNIQYF. CDR3 sequence (DNA): TGTGCCAGCAGCCCTGACAGACTGACAGCCAAAAACATTCAGTACTTC. The chain combines TRBV5-4 with TRBJ2-4; a weak D match, TRBD1 (5 bases). Trimming took off 4 bases at V and 0 bases at J, with 14 bases between the two ends. From germline, CDR1 is SGHNT and CDR2 YYREEE (reference sequence). The CDR3 sequence is 16 residues long.

The chain combines TRBV5-4 with TRBJ1-2, with TRBD1 matching 9 bases. Germline lookup yields CDR1 SGHNT and CDR2 YYREEE (reference sequence). The CDR3 sequence is 16 residues long. J was trimmed by 4 bases and V by 1 base; bases with no gene match: 8. The CDR3 sequence: CASSLPDRGLSYGYTF. CDR3 coding DNA: TGTGCCAGCAGCTTGCCGGACAGGGGACTTTCCTATGGCTACACCTTC.

This chain links TRBV7-6 with TRBJ2-5, with TRBD2 matching over 7 bases. Germline-derived CDR1 and CDR2 are SGHVS and FNYEAQ. The CDR3 contains 14 residues. Losses at the gene ends were 5 bases for V and 4 bases for J; bases not matched to a gene: 7. The DNA for the CDR3 is TGTGCCAGCAGCCCAACGCGACTAGCAGAGACCCAGTACTTC. It translates to CASSPTRLAETQYF.

The V and J genes are TRBV3-1 (or the pseudogene TRBV3-2) and TRBJ2-7; tentatively, D is TRBD1 (6 bases). The CDR3 spans 15 residues. V dropped 1 base and J dropped 3 bases, with 13 bases sitting between them. CDR1 and CDR2 from the germline V gene are LGHDT and YNNKEL (reference sequence). CDR3 nucleotides: TGTGCCAGCAGCCAAGGGGCAGGGGCTTACTACGAGCAGTACTTC. Its protein product is CASSQGAGAYYEQYF.

The count of this clone is one. The chain carries TRBV19 and TRBJ2-3; D not resolved. V was cut by 3 bases and J by 2 bases, with 9 bases left in between. This CDR3 spans 14 amino acids. Germline CDR1 LNHDA, CDR2 SQIVND (reference sequence). For the CDR3, the DNA is TGTGCCAGTAGTATTAGCAGAGACACAGATACGCAGTATTTT. This translates into CASSISRDTDTQYF.

The J gene is TRBJ2-5, the V gene TRBV7-6; 10 bases map to TRBD1. CDR1 is SGHVS, CDR2 FNYEAQ, per germline. This CDR3 is 15 amino acids long. The V segment lost 5 bases and the J segment 4 bases; nucleotides outside the gene matches: 7. The CDR3 region is CASSPRQGAVETQYF. The DNA for the CDR3 is TGTGCCAGCAGCCCAAGACAGGGGGCTGTAGAGACCCAGTACTTC.

The chain has TRBV7-9 and TRBJ1-1; D gene uncertain. CDR3 length: 16 residues. Trimming shortened V by 5 bases and J by 5 bases, and 21 bases separated the two germline ends. Germline loops: CDR1 SEHNR, CDR2 FQNEAQ (reference sequence). CDR3 region: CASSNDPGGFWTEAFF. CDR3 nucleotides: TGTGCCAGCAGCAACGACCCGGGCGGGTTCTGGACTGAAGCTTTCTTT.

J is TRBJ2-3 and V is TRBV5-1, with D possibly matching TRBD2 (5 bases). Germline lookup yields CDR1 SGHRS and CDR2 YFSETQ. V gave up 4 bases and J gave up 3 bases, with 6 bases separating them. The CDR3 extends over 12 amino acids. CDR3 amino acids: CASSGETDTQYF. The DNA for the CDR3 is TGCGCCAGCAGCGGGGAGACAGATACGCAGTATTTT.

The chain combines TRBV5-1 with TRBJ2-6, with D perhaps matching TRBD1 (6 bases). CDR3 size: 15 residues. The germline V gene encodes CDR1 SGHRS and CDR2 YFSETQ. V was trimmed by 5 bases and J by 2 bases, leaving 11 bases between them. The CDR3 spells CASRNRETGANVLTF. For the CDR3, the DNA is TGCGCCAGCAGAAACAGGGAGACTGGGGCCAACGTCCTGACTTTC.